Only one count was recorded for the clone carrying this T cell receptor beta chain. Its target is not known. The entry originates in a study of cytomegalovirus exposure and HLA in healthy donors. Study-wide points: Many donors carried some public TCRs, although rarity characterized most TCR sequences.

It was with 60 Vbeta and 13 Jbeta primers that the PCR ran. TCRdb's copy holds only in-frame clones and misses some; the assay was immunoSEQ multiplex PCR. The data hold 150,000 to 200,000 clones, with approximately 80% observed a single time. The receptor's source is a woman under 30 in good health and CMV-seropositive. Material for sequencing was PBMCs.

This CDR3 is CASSSGGTGNTGELFF. DNA for the CDR3: TGCGCCAGCAGTTCGGGTGGGACAGGAAACACCGGGGAGCTGTTTTTT. The V call is TRBV5-1, the J call TRBJ2-2; 8 positions agree with TRBD1. Germline CDR1 SGHRS, CDR2 YFSETQ. There are 16 residues in the CDR3. Losses at the gene ends were 5 bases for V and 2 bases for J; bases not matched to a gene: 8. Full variable domain (remainder filled in from reference TRBV5-1 and TRBJ2-2): KAGVTQTPRYLIKTRGQQVTLSCSPISGHRSVSWYQQTPGQGLQFLFEYFSETQRNKGNFPGRFSGRQFSNSRSEMNVSTLELGDSALYLCASSSGGTGNTGELFFGEGSRLTVL.